The TCR beta chain described here comes from a study of neoadjuvant anti-PD-1 for oral cavity cancer (dated by TCRdb to 2020 to 2023). At the level of the whole study: Before undergoing curative-intent surgical resection, most patients got three to four biweekly nivolumab doses at 3 mg/kg. A fourth nivolumab dose was given around day 43 to patients without progression, and definitive surgical resection was performed in those patients on days 50-56. Under RECIST 1.1, patients with complete response, partial response or stable disease were classed as responders, and patients with progression were classed as non-responders. A 33% response rate was observed in the parent correlative cohort, in which over nine patients were included.

The intended sense of this specimen's time point label: before neoadjuvant nivolumab. Patients were newly diagnosed with stage II-IVA oral cavity squamous cell carcinoma and had received no prior systemic or radiation treatment. The cohort was composed of patients with HPV-negative, locally advanced oral cavity squamous cell carcinoma. Peripheral blood mononuclear cells were analyzed directly and were not maintained or expanded in culture. The samples were obtained from a longitudinal correlative study of a single-arm phase II trial testing neoadjuvant nivolumab in oral cavity squamous cell carcinoma. Subject-matched pre- and post-treatment PBMCs and tumors from three responders and three non-responders were subjected to genomic DNA-based TCRbeta sequencing. Peripheral blood mononuclear cells were collected before nivolumab treatment and again after treatment, at the time of surgery. The Maxwell RSC DNA from Cells kit was used to isolate genomic DNA from PBMCs.

With regard to this clone: Its binding antigen is unknown. Per-nucleotide qualities are absent, and no much larger clonotype sits a single base away.

The investigation overall reported the following: The TCR analyses had only a few patients in each response group, and the authors called for validation in larger cohorts. After neoadjuvant nivolumab, T cell clonality (Gini index) in PBMCs was significantly higher in non-responders than in responders. A higher pretreatment blood Treg/Th17 ratio correlated with both higher pretreatment blood TCRbeta clonality and lower post-treatment tumor TCRbeta clonality.

For deep sequencing, each PBMC sample was run in six replicates, with libraries mostly built from 400 to 550 ng of input genomic DNA. TCRbeta libraries were prepared with the immunoSEQ hsTCRbeta kit according to the manufacturer's instructions. The completed libraries were mixed into a single pool at 3 nM, then sequenced with an Illumina NovaSeq 6000 S4 flow cell. The source study handled its data this way. Raw data preprocessing and quality control were performed with the immunoSEQ Analyzer. The analysis was restricted to productive rearrangements, with each unique CDR3 amino acid sequence defining a clonotype. Using the R package tcR, the researchers computed the Gini-Simpson index as their estimate of repertoire clonality. Gini indices were compared with Student's t test, and associations with tumor size change were assessed by Pearson correlation. The table was pulled from immuneACCESS by TCRdb, which kept in-frame rearrangements only. Such tables lose some clones; where checked, under half of the loss comes from unresolved V genes, and the rest has no known cause. That table supplies the V and J calls and clone size; D and trimming were determined from the DNA. For this sample the table gives around 15,000 clones, of which 72% were detected only once. The top ten constitute 2% to 3% of the sample.

The junction shows trimming of 5 bases on V and 10 bases on J, plus 26 bases between the germline ends. The CDR3 goes from the cysteine to the phenylalanine over 17 residues. The only DNA kept is the CDR3, 51 bases in frame from the first base. CDR1 and CDR2 are read off the germline V gene as SGHAT and FQNNGV. The sample here was PBMCs, taken before nivolumab (anti-PD-1) treatment. The chain employs TRBV11-2 and TRBJ1-4; perhaps TRBD1 is the D gene, with 5 bases matching. The TCR comes from a person aged 35-79 years with oral cavity squamous cell carcinoma. The nucleotides read TGTGCCAGCAGCCCCGACGCGAATAAGGGACGTTCTGGAAAACTGTTTTTT. This translates into CASSPDANKGRSGKLFF.